These 3 T cell receptor beta chains came from one sample sequenced in a study of blood T cell repertoires in COVID-19. Here immunoSEQ multiplex PCR was the method, and the copy in TCRdb shows in-frame clones only, minus some. The sample comprises roughly 86,000 clones, 85% to 90% of which are singletons, and around 5% rests with the top ten. Sequencing was performed on peripheral blood. The source is a man aged 40-55 years with acute or convalescent COVID-19.

In DNA, the CDR3 is TGCGCCAGCAGCCAGCGGGGGGCGAACACCGGGGAGCTGTTTTTT. It is translated as CASSQRGANTGELFF. The rearrangement joins TRBV4-1 to TRBJ2-2; 8 bases are shared with TRBD2. CDR1 is MGHRA and CDR2 is YSYEKL in the germline V gene. The CDR3 loop spans 15 amino acids. V lost 3 bases, J lost 0 bases, and 0 bases stayed unmatched.

The chain's CDR3 is CASSFPGSEYEQYF. CDR3 bases: TGCGCCAGCAGCTTCCCCGGGAGTGAATACGAGCAGTACTTC. The chain has TRBV5-1 and TRBJ2-7; perhaps TRBD2 as D (6 bases). The length of the CDR3 is 14 residues. Germline V gene lookup returns CDR1 SGHRS and CDR2 YFSETQ. V lost 2 bases and J 4 bases, leaving 13 bases between the germline ends.

This clone appeared once. CDR3 DNA sequence: TGCGCCAGCAGCTTGGAACAGGGGGTTGAAGCTTTCTTT. Its protein is CASSLEQGVEAFF. V gene TRBV5-1 combines with J gene TRBJ1-1; 8 nucleotides line up with TRBD1. CDR3 size: 13 residues. Germline loops: CDR1 SGHRS, CDR2 YFSETQ. V lost 0 bases and J lost 7; bases outside the gene matches: 2.